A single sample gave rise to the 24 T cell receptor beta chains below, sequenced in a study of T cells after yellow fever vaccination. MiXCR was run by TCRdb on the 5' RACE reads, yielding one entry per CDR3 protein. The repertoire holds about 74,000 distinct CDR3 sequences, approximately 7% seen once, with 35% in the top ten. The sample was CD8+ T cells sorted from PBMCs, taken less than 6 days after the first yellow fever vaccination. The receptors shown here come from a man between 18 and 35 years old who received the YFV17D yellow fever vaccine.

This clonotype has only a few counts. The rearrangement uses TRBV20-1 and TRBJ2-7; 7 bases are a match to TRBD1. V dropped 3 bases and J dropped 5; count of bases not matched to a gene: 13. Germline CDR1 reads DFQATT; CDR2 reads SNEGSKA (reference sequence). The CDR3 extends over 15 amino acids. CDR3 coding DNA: TGCAGTGCTAGGAAAACAGGGGCGCGTCCAAACGAGCAGTACTTC. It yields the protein CSARKTGARPNEQYF.

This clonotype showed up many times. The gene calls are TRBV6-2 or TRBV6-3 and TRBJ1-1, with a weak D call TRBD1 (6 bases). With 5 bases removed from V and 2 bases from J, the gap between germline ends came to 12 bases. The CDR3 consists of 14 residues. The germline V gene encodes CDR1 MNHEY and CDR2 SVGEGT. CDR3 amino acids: CASSTGTTNTEAFF. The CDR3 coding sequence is TGTGCCAGCAGTACCGGGACAACAAACACTGAAGCTTTCTTT.

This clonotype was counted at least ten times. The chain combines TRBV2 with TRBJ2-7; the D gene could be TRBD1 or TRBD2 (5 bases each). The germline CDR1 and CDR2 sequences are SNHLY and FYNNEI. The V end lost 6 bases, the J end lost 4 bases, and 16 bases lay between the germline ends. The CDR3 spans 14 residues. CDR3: CASRVRGSDYEQYV. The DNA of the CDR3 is TGTGCCAGCAGAGTTCGGGGCAGCGATTACGAGCAGTACGTC.

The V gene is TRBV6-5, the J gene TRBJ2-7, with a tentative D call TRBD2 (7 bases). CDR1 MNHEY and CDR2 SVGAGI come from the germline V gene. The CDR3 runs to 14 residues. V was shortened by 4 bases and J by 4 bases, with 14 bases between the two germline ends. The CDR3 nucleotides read TGTGCCAGCAGTTTAGGGGGGGGCATATACGAGCAGTACGTC. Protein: CASSLGGGIYEQYV.

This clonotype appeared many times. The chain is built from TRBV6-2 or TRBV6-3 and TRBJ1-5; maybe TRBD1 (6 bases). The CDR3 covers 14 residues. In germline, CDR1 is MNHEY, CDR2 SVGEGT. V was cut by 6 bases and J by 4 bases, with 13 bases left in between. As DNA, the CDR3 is TGTGCCAGCAGCCCGCAGGGGACGAATCAGCCCCAGCATTTT. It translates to CASSPQGTNQPQHF.

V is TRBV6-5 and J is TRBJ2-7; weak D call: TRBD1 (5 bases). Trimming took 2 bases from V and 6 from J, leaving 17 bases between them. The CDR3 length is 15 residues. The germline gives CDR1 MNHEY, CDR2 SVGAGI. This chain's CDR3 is CASSYAPTEPSEQYF. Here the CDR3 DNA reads TGTGCCAGCAGTTACGCACCGACAGAACCCTCCGAGCAGTACTTC.

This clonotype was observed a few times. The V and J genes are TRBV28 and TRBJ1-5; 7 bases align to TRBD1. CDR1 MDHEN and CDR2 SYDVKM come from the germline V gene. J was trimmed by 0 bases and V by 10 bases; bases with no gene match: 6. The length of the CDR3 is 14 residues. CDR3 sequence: CATGTDYSNQPQHF. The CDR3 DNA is TGTGCCACCGGGACAGACTATAGCAATCAGCCCCAGCATTTT.

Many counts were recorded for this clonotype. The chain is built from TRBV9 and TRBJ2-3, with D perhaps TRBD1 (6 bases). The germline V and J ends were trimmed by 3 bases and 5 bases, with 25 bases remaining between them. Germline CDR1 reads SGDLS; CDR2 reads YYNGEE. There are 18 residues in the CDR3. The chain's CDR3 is CASSDGPRSTGPRDTQYF. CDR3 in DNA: TGTGCCAGCAGCGACGGACCCAGGTCCACAGGGCCGAGAGATACGCAGTATTTT.

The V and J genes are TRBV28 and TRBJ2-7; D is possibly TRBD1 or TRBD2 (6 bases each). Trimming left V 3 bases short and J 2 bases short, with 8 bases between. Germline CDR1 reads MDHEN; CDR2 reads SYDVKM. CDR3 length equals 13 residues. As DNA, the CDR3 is TGTGCCAGCAGTTTCGGGGGCCCCTACGAGCAGTACGTC. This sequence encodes CASSFGGPYEQYV.

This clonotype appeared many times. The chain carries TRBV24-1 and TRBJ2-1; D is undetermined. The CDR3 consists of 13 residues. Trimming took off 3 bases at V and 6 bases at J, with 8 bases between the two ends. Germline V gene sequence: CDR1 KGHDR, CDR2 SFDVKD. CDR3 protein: CATSDPGLNEQFF. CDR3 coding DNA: TGTGCCACCAGTGATCCGGGTCTCAATGAGCAGTTCTTC.

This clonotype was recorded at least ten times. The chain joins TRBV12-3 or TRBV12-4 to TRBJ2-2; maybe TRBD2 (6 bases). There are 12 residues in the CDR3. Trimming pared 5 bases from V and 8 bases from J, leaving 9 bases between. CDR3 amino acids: CASSPGSGELFF. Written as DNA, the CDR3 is TGTGCCAGCAGTCCCGGGAGTGGGGAGCTGTTTTTT.

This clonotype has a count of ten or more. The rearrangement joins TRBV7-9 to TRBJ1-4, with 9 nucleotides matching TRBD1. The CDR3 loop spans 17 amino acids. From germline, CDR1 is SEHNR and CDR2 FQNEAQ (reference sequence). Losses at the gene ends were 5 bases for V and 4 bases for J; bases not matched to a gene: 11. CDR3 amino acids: CASSQTGTGPHNEKLFF. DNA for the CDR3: TGTGCCAGCAGCCAAACTGGGACAGGGCCCCATAATGAAAAACTGTTTTTT.

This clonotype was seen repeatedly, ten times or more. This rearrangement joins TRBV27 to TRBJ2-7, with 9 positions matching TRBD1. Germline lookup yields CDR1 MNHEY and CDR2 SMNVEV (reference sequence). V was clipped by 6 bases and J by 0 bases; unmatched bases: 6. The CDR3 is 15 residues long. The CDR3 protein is CASSYGTGHSYEQYV. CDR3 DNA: TGTGCCAGCAGCTACGGGACAGGGCACTCCTACGAGCAGTACGTC.

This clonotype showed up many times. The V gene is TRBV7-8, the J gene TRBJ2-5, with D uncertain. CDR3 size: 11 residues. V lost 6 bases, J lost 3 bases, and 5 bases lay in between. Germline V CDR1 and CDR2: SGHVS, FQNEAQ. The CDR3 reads CASRKKETQYF. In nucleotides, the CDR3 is TGTGCCAGCAGGAAAAAAGAGACCCAGTACTTC.

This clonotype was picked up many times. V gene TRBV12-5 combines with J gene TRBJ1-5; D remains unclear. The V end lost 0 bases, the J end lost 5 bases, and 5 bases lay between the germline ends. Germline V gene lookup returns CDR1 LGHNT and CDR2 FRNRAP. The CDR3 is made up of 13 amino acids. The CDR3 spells CASGLVRYQPQHF. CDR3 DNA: TGTGCTAGTGGTTTGGTAAGGTATCAGCCCCAGCATTTT.

This CDR3 is CASSLAGDYEQYV. The CDR3 DNA reads TGTGCCAGCAGCTTAGCGGGAGATTACGAGCAGTACGTC. The rearrangement links TRBV7-6 to TRBJ2-7, with a weak D call TRBD2 (5 bases). The germline V gene encodes CDR1 SGHVS and CDR2 FNYEAQ. V was trimmed by 0 bases and J by 4 bases, leaving 7 bases between them. This CDR3 is 13 amino acids long.

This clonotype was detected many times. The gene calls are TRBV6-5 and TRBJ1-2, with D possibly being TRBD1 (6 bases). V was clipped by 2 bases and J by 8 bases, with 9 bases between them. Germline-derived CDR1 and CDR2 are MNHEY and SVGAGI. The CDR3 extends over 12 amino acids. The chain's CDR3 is CASSYVGGGYTF. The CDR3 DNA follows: TGTGCCAGCAGTTACGTAGGGGGAGGCTACACCTTC.

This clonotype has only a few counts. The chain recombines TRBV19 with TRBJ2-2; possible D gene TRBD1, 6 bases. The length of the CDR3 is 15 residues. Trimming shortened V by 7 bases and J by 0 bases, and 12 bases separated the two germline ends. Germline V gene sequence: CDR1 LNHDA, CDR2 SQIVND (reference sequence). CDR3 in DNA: TGTGCCAGTACCTACAGGGCAGCGAACACCGGGGAGCTGTTTTTT. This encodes CASTYRAANTGELFF.

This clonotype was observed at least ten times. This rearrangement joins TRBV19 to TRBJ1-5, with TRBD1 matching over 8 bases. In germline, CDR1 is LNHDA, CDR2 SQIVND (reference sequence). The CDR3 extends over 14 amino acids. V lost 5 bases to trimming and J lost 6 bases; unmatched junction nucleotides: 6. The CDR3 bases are TGTGCCAGTAGTCCCAGGGGGCTGGGTCAGCCCCAGCATTTT. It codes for CASSPRGLGQPQHF.

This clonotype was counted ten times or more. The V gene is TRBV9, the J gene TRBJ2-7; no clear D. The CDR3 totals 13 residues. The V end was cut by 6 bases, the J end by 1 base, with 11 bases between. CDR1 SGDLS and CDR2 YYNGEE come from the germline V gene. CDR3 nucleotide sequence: TGTGCCAGCATGGCAGAGAAGTCCTACGAGCAGTACTTC. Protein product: CASMAEKSYEQYF.

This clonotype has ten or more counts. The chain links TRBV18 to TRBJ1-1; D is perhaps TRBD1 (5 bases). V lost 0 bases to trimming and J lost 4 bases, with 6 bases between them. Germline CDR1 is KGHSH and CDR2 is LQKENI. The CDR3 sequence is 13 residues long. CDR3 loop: CASSPPGVTEAFF. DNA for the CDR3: TGTGCCAGCTCACCACCGGGGGTCACTGAAGCTTTCTTT. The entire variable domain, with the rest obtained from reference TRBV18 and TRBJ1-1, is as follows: NAGVMQNPRHLVRRRGQEARLRCSPMKGHSHVYWYRQLPEEGLKFMVYLQKENIIDESGMPKERFSAEFPKEGPSILRIQQVVRGDSAAYFCASSPPGVTEAFFGQGTRLTVV.

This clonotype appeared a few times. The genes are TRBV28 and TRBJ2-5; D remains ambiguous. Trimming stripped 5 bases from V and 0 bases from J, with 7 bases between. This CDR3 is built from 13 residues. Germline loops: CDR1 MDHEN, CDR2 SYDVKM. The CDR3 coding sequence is TGTGCCAGCAGTCGGACGTACCAAGAGACCCAGTACTTC. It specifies CASSRTYQETQYF.

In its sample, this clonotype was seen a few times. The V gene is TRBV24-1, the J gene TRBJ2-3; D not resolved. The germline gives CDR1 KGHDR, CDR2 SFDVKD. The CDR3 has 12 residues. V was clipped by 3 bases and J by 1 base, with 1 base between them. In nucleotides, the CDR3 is TGTGCCACCAGTGATCGCACAGATACGCAGTATTTT. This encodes CATSDRTDTQYF.

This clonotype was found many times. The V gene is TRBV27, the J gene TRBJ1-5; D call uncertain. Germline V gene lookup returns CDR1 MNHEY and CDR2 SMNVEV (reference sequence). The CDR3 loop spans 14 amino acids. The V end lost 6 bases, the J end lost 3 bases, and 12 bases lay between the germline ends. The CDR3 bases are TGTGCCAGCAGAGCGACGGGCTTCAATCAGCCCCAGCATTTT. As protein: CASRATGFNQPQHF.